The 27 T cell receptor beta chains listed next were all sequenced from one sample in a study of beta chain features in type 1 diabetes. Expressed TCRB transcripts were sequenced because the isolated RNA had all been reverse transcribed beforehand. The repertoire was sequenced with immunoSEQ multiplex PCR; TCRdb's copy has only in-frame clones and lacks some. The table records fewer than 500,000 clones, around 14% of them present only once. Sequencing input: naive CD4+ T cells from blood. These receptors originate from a man aged 25 to 45 in good health.

This clone occurred a few times. The chain combines TRBV27 with TRBJ2-7; a weak D match, TRBD2 (5 bases). This CDR3 spans 15 amino acids. Germline-derived CDR1 and CDR2 are MNHEY and SMNVEV (reference sequence). V was cut by 0 bases and J by 0 bases, with 9 bases left in between. The CDR3 DNA is TGTGCCAGCAGTTTATCGAGTGGAGGCTCCTACGAGCAGTACGTC. Its protein product is CASSLSSGGSYEQYV.

This sequence joins TRBV12-5 and TRBJ1-2; no clear D. Trimming pared 6 bases from V and 7 bases from J, leaving 18 bases between. CDR3 size: 14 residues. Germline V gives CDR1 LGHNT, CDR2 FRNRAP. The CDR3 loop reads CASGDTGEPTGYTF. DNA for the CDR3: TGTGCTAGTGGAGACACGGGAGAACCTACTGGCTACACCTTC.

This chain uses TRBV4-1 with TRBJ2-1; 10 bases align to TRBD1. CDR1 and CDR2 (germline): MGHRA, YSYEKL. The CDR3 loop spans 13 amino acids. V gave up 8 bases and J gave up 10 bases; unmatched junction bases: 8. This CDR3 reads CASRGTGVLEQFF. Written as DNA, the CDR3 is TGCGCCAGCCGCGGGACAGGGGTTTTGGAGCAGTTCTTC.

A few counts support this clone. V usage is TRBV7-3 and J usage is TRBJ1-1, with 7 bases aligning to TRBD1. This CDR3 has 14 amino acids. Germline V gene lookup returns CDR1 SGHTA and CDR2 FQGTGA. The ends lost 5 bases at V and 0 bases at J; junction bases unmatched: 3. CDR3 nucleotides: TGTGCCAGCAGCATGGACAGGTTGAACACTGAAGCTTTCTTT. As protein: CASSMDRLNTEAFF.

This clone was observed at least ten times. The genes are TRBV29-1 and TRBJ2-7, with a tentative D call TRBD1 (6 bases). CDR1 is SQVTM, CDR2 ANQGSEA, per germline. Trimming removed 4 bases from V and 3 bases from J, with 10 bases in between. The CDR3 runs to 12 residues. As DNA, the CDR3 is TGCAGCGTTGTGACAGGCCACTACGAGCAGTACTTC. Translating gives CSVVTGHYEQYF.

This sequence joins TRBV6-5 and TRBJ2-7; the D gene is possibly TRBD2 (5 bases). Deletions cut 5 bases from V and 7 bases from J, with 18 bases between. Looked up from germline, CDR1 is MNHEY and CDR2 is SVGAGI. The CDR3 spans 14 residues. The CDR3 is CASSGGTTRGEQYF. For the CDR3, the DNA is TGTGCCAGCAGTGGAGGCACGACTCGAGGTGAGCAGTACTTC.

This clone came up a few times. The chain joins TRBV29-1 to TRBJ2-7; possible D gene TRBD1, 5 bases. The CDR3 runs to 13 residues. Germline loops: CDR1 SQVTM, CDR2 ANQGSEA. V lost 0 bases and J 9 bases, leaving 15 bases between the germline ends. The CDR3 DNA is TGCAGCGTTGAAGAAGGTCTAGGGGCCTGGCAGTACGTC. This gives the protein CSVEEGLGAWQYV.

This clone has only a few counts. The V gene is TRBV5-4, the J gene TRBJ2-7, with 10 bases lining up with TRBD2. The V segment lost 1 base and the J segment 0 bases; nucleotides outside the gene matches: 7. Germline CDR1 reads SGHNT; CDR2 reads YYREEE (reference sequence). The CDR3 extends over 17 amino acids. The CDR3 region has the DNA TGTGCCAGCAGCTTGACTCCTTCTAGCGGGGGCTCCTACGAGCAGTACTTC. Protein sequence: CASSLTPSSGGSYEQYF.

This clone was counted a few times. This sequence joins TRBV28 and TRBJ2-5; 12 nucleotides align to TRBD2. CDR1 and CDR2 (germline): MDHEN, SYDVKM. After removal of 6 bases from V and 7 bases from J, the junction contained 9 bases not matched to a gene. CDR3 length: 15 amino acids. The CDR3 is CASSNPTSGGGTQYF. The CDR3 DNA is TGTGCCAGCAGCAATCCGACTAGCGGGGGAGGGACCCAGTACTTC.

This clone was seen more than once but under ten times. Other DNA sequences in this sample translate to the same CDR3. V gene TRBV27 combines with J gene TRBJ2-3, with a weak D call TRBD1 (5 bases). The CDR3 contains 13 residues. Trimming pared 8 bases from V and 1 base from J, leaving 10 bases between. Germline V CDR1 and CDR2: MNHEY, SMNVEV (reference sequence). CDR3 loop: CASRRVGTDTQYF. The CDR3 region has the DNA TGTGCCAGCCGCAGGGTGGGCACAGATACGCAGTATTTT.

The chain couples TRBV6-4 to TRBJ2-1; D is ambiguous. The CDR3 has 8 amino acids. Germline CDR1 reads MRHNA; CDR2 reads SNTAGT. Deletions cut 10 bases from V and 7 bases from J, with 2 bases between. CDR3 coding DNA: TGTGCCATGAATGAGCAGTTCTTC. This gives the protein CAMNEQFF.

V and J are TRBV9 and TRBJ2-7; TRBD2 matches at 12 bases. The CDR3 is 14 amino acids. The J segment lost 6 bases and the V segment lost 3 bases, leaving 4 bases of the junction unmatched. Germline V gene lookup returns CDR1 SGDLS and CDR2 YYNGEE. The CDR3: CASSERTSGAEQYF. The CDR3 DNA is TGTGCCAGCAGCGAAAGGACTAGCGGGGCCGAGCAGTACTTC.

The V and J genes are TRBV6-5 and TRBJ2-7; possible D gene TRBD1, 6 bases. Trimming stripped 6 bases from V and 2 bases from J, with 14 bases between. The CDR3 loop spans 14 amino acids. The germline V gene encodes CDR1 MNHEY and CDR2 SVGAGI. The CDR3 here is CASRQNRVTYEQYF. The CDR3 nucleotides are TGTGCCAGCAGGCAAAACAGGGTCACCTACGAGCAGTACTTC.

This sequence joins TRBV7-2 and TRBJ2-7; D ambiguous. This CDR3 is built from 13 residues. Trimming removed 4 bases from V and 5 bases from J, with 12 bases in between. Germline CDR1 is SGHTA and CDR2 is FQGNSA. The CDR3 sequence is CASSSGPFNEQYF. The CDR3 DNA reads TGTGCCAGCAGCTCGGGCCCATTTAACGAGCAGTACTTC.

The CDR3 nucleotides are TGTGCCACCAGCAGAGATCTAAAGACACAGGGTTTTCAGTACTTC. As protein: CATSRDLKTQGFQYF. V usage is TRBV15 and J usage is TRBJ2-4; a weak D match, TRBD1 (6 bases). The V end was cut by 0 bases, the J end by 11 bases, with 17 bases between. The CDR3 loop spans 15 amino acids. Per the germline V gene, CDR1 is LNHNV and CDR2 is YYDKDF (reference sequence).

The chain has TRBV6-5 and TRBJ2-1, with a weak D call TRBD2 (6 bases). The CDR3 has 13 amino acids. V was shortened by 7 bases and J by 8 bases, with 15 bases between the two germline ends. CDR1 and CDR2 from the germline V gene are MNHEY and SVGAGI. The CDR3 DNA reads TGTGCCAGCACCGCCGGGAGTACACATGAGCAGTTCTTC. Residues: CASTAGSTHEQFF.

The chain uses TRBV29-1 and TRBJ1-1; TRBD1 is a possible D gene (5 bases). This CDR3 is 15 amino acids long. V lost 4 bases to trimming and J lost 10 bases, with 25 bases between them. The V gene's germline CDR1 is SQVTM and CDR2 ANQGSEA. CDR3 DNA sequence: TGCAGCGTTGTTACAATGGCAGGGCCTCGAGAGAGAGCTTTCTTT. This sequence encodes CSVVTMAGPRERAFF.

There are a few counts of this clone. The chain carries TRBV7-9 and TRBJ2-1, with D unclear. The length of the CDR3 is 13 residues. V was clipped by 5 bases and J by 7 bases, with 12 bases between them. CDR1 and CDR2 from the germline V gene are SEHNR and FQNEAQ (reference sequence). This CDR3 is CASSGSAMNEQFF. The CDR3 DNA sequence: TGTGCCAGCAGCGGGTCTGCGATGAATGAGCAGTTCTTC. Looking up the rest from reference TRBV7-9 and TRBJ2-1 gives the full variable domain: DTGVSQNPRHKITKRGQNVTFRCDPISEHNRLYWYRQTLGQGPEFLTYFQNEAQLEKSRLLSDRFSAERPKGSFSTLEIQRTEQGDSAMYLCASSGSAMNEQFFGPGTRLTVL.

Concerning this clone itself: This sample includes further DNA sequences coding for the same CDR3. The J gene is TRBJ1-2, the V gene TRBV20-1; D remains unclear. Germline CDR1 reads DFQATT; CDR2 reads SNEGSKA (reference sequence). Trimming stripped 3 bases from V and 4 bases from J, with 6 bases between. The CDR3 contains 11 residues. The DNA of the CDR3 is TGCAGTGCTAGGGATTCCTATGGCTACACCTTC. Translation: CSARDSYGYTF.

This clone was picked up a small number of times. The J gene is TRBJ2-3, the V gene TRBV4-2, with 10 bases matching TRBD2. This CDR3 has 21 amino acids. V lost 1 base, J lost 1 base, and 17 bases stayed unmatched. In germline, CDR1 is LGHNA, CDR2 YNFKEQ. CDR3 loop: CASSQVSFLAGVFVRTDTQYF. DNA for the CDR3: TGTGCCAGCAGCCAAGTTAGTTTTCTAGCGGGAGTATTTGTGCGCACAGATACGCAGTATTTT.

The rearrangement joins TRBV4-3 to TRBJ2-6; D unresolved. CDR3 size: 13 residues. V lost 4 bases to trimming and J lost 8 bases, with 9 bases between them. The germline CDR1 and CDR2 sequences are LGHNA and YSLEER. The CDR3 protein is CASSRLLTNVLTF. CDR3 sequence (DNA): TGCGCCAGCAGCCGGCTACTGACCAACGTCCTGACTTTC.

This clone was detected a few times. The V and J genes are TRBV29-1 and TRBJ1-2; D might be TRBD1 (5 bases). CDR1 SQVTM and CDR2 ANQGSEA come from the germline V gene. Between the trimmed V and J ends, which lost 6 bases and 7 bases, there was a span of 15 bases. CDR3 length: 12 amino acids. In nucleotides, the CDR3 is TGCAGCGTCGGGGAGCACGGGACTGGCTACACCTTC. Encoded protein: CSVGEHGTGYTF.

The genes are TRBV10-3 and TRBJ1-1, with TRBD1 as a possible D gene (5 bases). CDR1 is ENHRY, CDR2 SYGVKD, per germline. The CDR3 is 15 amino acids. V dropped 2 bases and J dropped 0 bases, with 10 bases sitting between them. Written as DNA, the CDR3 is TGTGCCATCAGTGAGAGGCCAGGGATGAACACTGAAGCTTTCTTT. It is translated as CAISERPGMNTEAFF.

The chain uses TRBV6-1 and TRBJ2-3; D is unresolved. Trimming cost V 6 bases and J 1 base, with 5 bases left between them. The germline V gene encodes CDR1 MNHNS and CDR2 SASEGT. The length of the CDR3 is 12 residues. The CDR3 loop is CASSSGTDTQYF. CDR3 nucleotide sequence: TGTGCCAGCAGCAGCGGCACAGATACGCAGTATTTT.

This clone was picked up a small number of times. J is TRBJ2-1 and V is TRBV11-1, with unresolved D. The ends were cut back, 1 base at V and 1 base at J, with 8 bases in the middle. The CDR3 is 15 residues long. CDR1 SGHAT and CDR2 FQDESV come from the germline V gene (reference sequence). The CDR3 region is CASSLEGDSYNEQFF. CDR3 sequence (DNA): TGTGCCAGCAGCTTAGAGGGTGATTCCTACAATGAGCAGTTCTTC. Looking up the rest from reference TRBV11-1 and TRBJ2-1 gives the full variable domain: EAEVAQSPRYKITEKSQAVAFWCDPISGHATLYWYRQILGQGPELLVQFQDESVVDDSQLPKDRFSAERLKGVDSTLKIQPAELGDSAMYLCASSLEGDSYNEQFFGPGTRLTVL.

The V call is TRBV21-1, the J call TRBJ2-7; the table calls TRBD2, which could not be checked here. TRBV21-1 is designated a pseudogene. The CDR3 loop spans 16 amino acids. CDR3 in DNA: TGTGCCAGCAGCAAAGCAGAGGGAGACACCTCCTACGAGCAGTACTTC. Translation gives CASSKAEGDTSYEQYF.

The V gene is TRBV10-3, the J gene TRBJ2-2, with no clear D. This CDR3 has 12 amino acids. Trimming took off 7 bases at V and 6 bases at J, with 9 bases between the two ends. Germline CDR1 reads ENHRY; CDR2 reads SYGVKD. CDR3 sequence: CAIKELAGELFF. In DNA form, the CDR3 reads TGTGCCATCAAAGAGCTCGCCGGGGAGCTGTTTTTT.